The present T cell receptor (beta chain) was sequenced within a study of T cell repertoires in cytomegalovirus infection. The study's findings and limits: CMV-specific HLA-C-restricted TCR beta clonotypes dominated the ex vivo response. The cumulative frequency of public TCR beta families identified carriers of CMV plus the relevant HLA.

In its sample, this clonotype was seen a few times. Antigen unknown. One entry per CDR3 protein results from TCRdb running MiXCR on the reads. This repertoire shows around 260,000 distinct CDR3 sequences, 20% to 30% found once; its top ten account for approximately 15%. This CDR3 contains 13 residues. J gave up 4 bases and V 6 bases, and 4 bases lay outside the gene matches. The germline gives CDR1 MNHNS, CDR2 SASEGT. The V gene is TRBV6-1, the J gene TRBJ1-1; 8 bases map to TRBD1. The sample consisted of PBMCs. This clonotype was sampled from a human donor in good health (CMV status not recorded). Some clones in this sample may be carry-over from other donors' samples. The CDR3 DNA is TGTGCCAGCAGCCAGGGGGCGAGCACTGAAGCTTTCTTT. It translates to CASSQGASTEAFF.